The rows below give T cell receptor beta chains drawn from one sample of a study of blood T cell repertoires in COVID-19. Profiling relied on immunoSEQ multiplex PCR, and the TCRdb table lists in-frame clones only, not all of them. The sample has 200,000 to 250,000 clones, just over 85% seen once. The specimen was PBMCs or T cells enriched from blood (not recorded which). All receptors come from a woman in her thirties or forties with acute COVID-19. The CDR3 runs from the conserved cysteine through the conserved F or W. D genes are given only for firm matches. Clone size is stated in some rows and not others, as once, few, many or a class when expanded.

CDR3 protein,CDR3 DNA,V gene,D gene,J gene,clone size
CAWAGQGNQPQHF,TGTGCCTGGGCGGGACAGGGGAATCAGCCCCAGCATTTT,TRBV30,TRBD1,TRBJ1-5,.
CATSDPDRDYGYTF,TGTGCCACCAGTGACCCCGACAGGGACTATGGCTACACCTTC,TRBV24-1,TRBD1,TRBJ1-2,.
CASSVQGGLYGYTF,TGTGCCAGTAGTGTACAGGGGGGCCTCTATGGCTACACCTTC,TRBV19,TRBD1,TRBJ1-2,few
CASSLRTSSPGELFF,TGTGCCAGCAGCTTAAGGACTAGCTCACCCGGGGAGCTGTTTTTT,TRBV7-2,TRBD2,TRBJ2-2,.
CASSQRQGQPDTEAFF,TGCGCCAGCAGCCAGCGTCAGGGACAGCCCGACACTGAAGCTTTCTTT,TRBV4-1,TRBD1,TRBJ1-1,.
CASRPGGSTDTQYF,TGTGCCAGCAGACCCGGGGGTAGCACAGATACGCAGTATTTT,TRBV7-2,.,TRBJ2-3,.
CASSVGGGLNTEAFF,TGTGCCAGCAGTGTAGGGGGAGGGTTGAACACTGAAGCTTTCTTT,TRBV6-4,.,TRBJ1-1,once
CASSPRGPEAFF,TGTGCCAGCAGCCCGCGGGGGCCTGAAGCTTTCTTT,TRBV7-9,.,TRBJ1-1,.
CASSPGQGAPLYGYTF,TGCGCCAGCAGCCCGGGACAGGGGGCCCCTCTCTATGGCTACACCTTC,TRBV4-3,TRBD1,TRBJ1-2,.
CASTGVTSLVSGYTF,TGTGCCAGTACGGGGGTAACAAGTCTAGTCTCTGGCTACACCTTC,TRBV19,.,TRBJ1-2,.
CSASPQANYGYTF,TGCAGTGCTAGTCCCCAAGCCAACTATGGCTACACCTTC,TRBV20-1,.,TRBJ1-2,.
CATSERDITSGELFF,TGTGCCACCAGCGAACGGGACATCACGTCCGGGGAGCTGTTTTTT,TRBV15,.,TRBJ2-2,.
CASSRGRDGYGYTF,TGTGCCAGCAGCAGAGGCAGGGATGGCTATGGCTACACCTTC,TRBV6-5,.,TRBJ1-2,.
CASSHSGAPYEQYF,TGTGCCAGTAGTCACAGCGGGGCCCCTTACGAGCAGTACTTC,TRBV19,TRBD2,TRBJ2-7,.
CASTDGTGPSGELFF,TGTGCCAGCACCGACGGGACAGGTCCTTCCGGGGAGCTGTTTTTT,TRBV7-3,TRBD1,TRBJ2-2,few
CASSLRGGSSNQPQHF,TGTGCCAGCAGCTTACGTGGAGGGAGCAGCAATCAGCCCCAGCATTTT,TRBV7-2,.,TRBJ1-5,few
CASSPPVQGLSGNTIYF,TGTGCCAGCTCACCACCGGTCCAGGGCCTCTCTGGAAACACCATATATTTT,TRBV18,.,TRBJ1-3,once
CASSPGLATGEQFF,TGCGCCAGCAGCCCCGGACTAGCGACAGGCGAGCAGTTCTTC,TRBV4-3,TRBD2,TRBJ2-1,.
CASSFSEGPLHF,TGCGCCAGCAGCTTCTCGGAGGGACCCCTCCACTTT,TRBV5-1,.,TRBJ1-6,.
CASSLGQGAHGYTF,TGTGCCAGCAGCCTCGGACAGGGGGCGCATGGCTACACCTTC,TRBV14,TRBD1,TRBJ1-2,.
CASSVDNSGELFF,TGTGCCAGCAGCGTAGACAATTCCGGGGAGCTGTTTTTT,TRBV7-3,.,TRBJ2-2,.
CASSPQTGDGYTF,TGTGCCAGCTCTCCACAGACAGGGGATGGCTACACCTTC,TRBV18,TRBD1,TRBJ1-2,.
CASSVQQGVYGYTF,TGTGCCAGTAGTGTTCAACAGGGGGTCTATGGCTACACCTTC,TRBV19,TRBD1,TRBJ1-2,few
CASSSKGLGNQPQHF,TGTGCCAGCAGTTCGAAAGGCCTCGGGAATCAGCCCCAGCATTTT,TRBV27,.,TRBJ1-5,.
CASSPRQGNGEKLFF,TGTGCCAGCAGCCCGAGACAGGGTAATGGTGAAAAACTGTTTTTT,TRBV9,TRBD1,TRBJ1-4,once
CASSRGLEYNEQFF,TGTGCCAGCAGTAGGGGACTGGAATACAATGAGCAGTTCTTC,TRBV27,.,TRBJ2-1,.
CASSSDRDWKSSYNSPLHF,TGTGCCAGCAGTTCCGACCGGGACTGGAAGAGCTCCTATAATTCACCCCTCCACTTT,TRBV28,.,TRBJ1-6,.
CASSRDPGVEKLFF,TGCGCCAGCAGCCGGGATCCGGGCGTTGAAAAACTGTTTTTT,TRBV5-1,.,TRBJ1-4,.
CASSMGQVNTGELFF,TGTGCCAGCAGCATGGGACAGGTGAACACCGGGGAGCTGTTTTTT,TRBV7-2,TRBD1,TRBJ2-2,once
CASSFRAGAENEKLFF,TGTGCCAGTAGTTTTCGGGCAGGGGCGGAAAATGAAAAACTGTTTTTT,TRBV19,.,TRBJ1-4,.
CASSYGDSLTTGELFF,TGTGCCAGCAGTTATGGGGACAGTCTCACCACCGGGGAGCTGTTTTTT,TRBV6-2/TRBV6-3,TRBD1,TRBJ2-2,.
CASSLVAPARSNEKLFF,TGCGCCAGCAGCTTGGTGGCACCCGCCCGCTCTAATGAAAAACTGTTTTTT,TRBV5-1,.,TRBJ1-4,.
CASSLTGLNTEAFF,TGTGCCAGCAGCTTAACAGGGCTGAACACTGAAGCTTTCTTT,TRBV11-3,.,TRBJ1-1,.
CASSSWTASNTEAFF,TGTGCCAGCAGCAGCTGGACAGCATCAAACACTGAAGCTTTCTTT,TRBV21-1,.,TRBJ1-1,few
CASSSFSGGYTF,TGTGCCAGCAGCTCCTTCTCGGGGGGCTACACCTTC,TRBV7-2,.,TRBJ1-2,.
CASSADRGAKNYGYTF,TGTGCCAGCAGCGCGGACAGGGGGGCGAAGAACTATGGCTACACCTTC,TRBV5-5,TRBD1,TRBJ1-2,.
CASSVDLGEGVKNIQYF,TGTGCCAGCAGCGTAGATTTAGGGGAGGGGGTCAAAAACATTCAGTACTTC,TRBV9,.,TRBJ2-4,.
CASSRRIQGGEQFF,TGTGCCAGCAGCCGTAGAATCCAGGGCGGTGAGCAGTTCTTC,TRBV9,.,TRBJ2-1,.
CASTSGQPISGNTIYF,TGTGCCAGCACTTCCGGACAGCCGATCTCTGGAAACACCATATATTTT,TRBV7-9,.,TRBJ1-3,.
CASSFSTGLQGYTF,TGTGCCAGCAGCTTCTCCACAGGGTTGCAAGGCTACACCTTC,TRBV11-2,.,TRBJ1-2,.
CASKGGGMRDTQYF,TGCGCCAGCAAAGGCGGGGGGATGAGAGATACGCAGTATTTT,TRBV10-2,TRBD2,TRBJ2-3,.
CASSIVQGVVGGYTF,TGTGCCAGTAGTATTGTACAGGGGGTCGTCGGTGGCTACACCTTC,TRBV19,TRBD1,TRBJ1-2,.
CASSVGQGEQYF,TGTGCCAGCAGTGTCGGACAGGGCGAACAGTACTTC,TRBV2,TRBD1,TRBJ2-7,.
CASRHSISGYGYTF,TGTGCCAGCAGACACTCTATATCGGGCTATGGCTACACCTTC,TRBV5-6,.,TRBJ1-2,.
CASTRLAGVGTDTQYF,TGTGCCAGTACCAGACTAGCGGGGGTAGGCACAGATACGCAGTATTTT,TRBV19,TRBD2,TRBJ2-3,.
CSVFGSSYEQYF,TGCAGCGTTTTTGGGAGCTCCTACGAGCAGTACTTC,TRBV29-1,.,TRBJ2-7,.
CASSYPTGHEAFF,TGTGCCAGCAGTTACCCCACAGGCCATGAAGCTTTCTTT,TRBV6-2/TRBV6-3,.,TRBJ1-1,few
CASRQTTPYQGSSYNSPLHF,TGTGCCAGTAGACAAACAACTCCTTATCAGGGGAGCTCCTATAATTCACCCCTCCACTTT,TRBV19,.,TRBJ1-6,.
CASSSRGGAIHEQFF,TGTGCCAGCAGCTCGCGCGGGGGGGCCATCCATGAGCAGTTCTTC,TRBV7-2,TRBD2,TRBJ2-1,.
CASRVLGQETQYF,TGTGCCAGCCGAGTTCTAGGCCAAGAGACCCAGTACTTC,TRBV27,.,TRBJ2-5,.
CASNQRGKNTEAFF,TGTGCCAGCAACCAAAGGGGGAAGAACACTGAAGCTTTCTTT,TRBV13,.,TRBJ1-1,.
CASRPSRQETQYF,TGTGCCAGCAGGCCTAGCAGACAAGAGACCCAGTACTTC,TRBV3-1/TRBV3-2,.,TRBJ2-5,.
CATSVRGRGTEAFF,TGTGCCACCAGCGTCAGGGGGCGAGGGACTGAAGCTTTCTTT,TRBV15,TRBD1,TRBJ1-1,.
CATRDRETDGYTF,TGTGCCACCCGGGACAGGGAAACGGATGGCTACACCTTC,TRBV19,TRBD1,TRBJ1-2,.
CASSLTGDYGYTF,TGTGCCAGCAGCCTCACAGGGGACTATGGCTACACCTTC,TRBV3-1/TRBV3-2,TRBD1,TRBJ1-2,.
CATSNRASNQPQHF,TGTGCCACCAGCAACAGGGCTAGCAATCAGCCCCAGCATTTT,TRBV15,.,TRBJ1-5,.
CASRLVPPQGRNYGYTF,TGTGCAAGTCGCTTAGTCCCCCCGCAGGGGCGAAACTATGGCTACACCTTC,TRBV12-2,.,TRBJ1-2,.
CSVPGTGSNSPLHF,TGCAGCGTGCCCGGGACAGGTTCTAATTCACCCCTCCACTTT,TRBV29-1,TRBD1,TRBJ1-6,few
CASSPSGGELGKTQYF,TGTGCCAGCAGCCCCTCGGGGGGAGAACTGGGGAAGACCCAGTACTTC,TRBV9,TRBD2,TRBJ2-5,.